These 16 T cell receptor beta chains came from one sample sequenced in a study of PD-1 blockade in classical Hodgkin lymphoma (dated by TCRdb to the early 2020s). The time point label corresponds to: cycle 1 day 1 (C1D1), immediately before nivolumab initiation. Every trial patient had relapsed following autologous stem cell transplantation, and prior brentuximab vedotin exposure was what differed among cohorts A, B and C. Libraries were constructed by the immunoSEQ multiplex PCR assay. The table was pulled from immuneACCESS by TCRdb, which kept in-frame rearrangements only. Such tables lose some clones; where checked, under half of the loss comes from unresolved V genes, and the rest has no known cause. The sample table lists some 23,000 clones, roughly three quarters of them with a count of one. In total, the top ten clones hold 3.3% of the sample. The input for sequencing was peripheral blood mononuclear cells (PBMCs), taken at baseline. Every receptor here comes from a human donor with classical Hodgkin lymphoma.

V gene TRBV7-9 combines with J gene TRBJ1-1; 7 bases align to TRBD1. The ends lost 8 bases at V and 10 bases at J; junction bases unmatched: 10. This CDR3 has 12 residues. The germline V gene encodes CDR1 SEHNR and CDR2 FQNEAQ (reference sequence). CDR3: CASLIGGERAFF. CDR3 DNA sequence: TGTGCCAGCCTAATAGGGGGCGAAAGAGCTTTCTTT.

This rearrangement joins TRBV19 to TRBJ2-3; 8 bases are shared with TRBD1. The CDR3 is 14 amino acids. Germline V lookup: CDR1 LNHDA, CDR2 SQIVND (reference sequence). V lost 2 bases to trimming and J lost 3 bases; unmatched junction nucleotides: 1. CDR3 protein: CASSIYRGTDTQYF. Here the CDR3 DNA reads TGTGCCAGTAGTATATACAGGGGGACAGATACGCAGTATTTT.

This clone showed up just a few times. The chain combines TRBV11-2 with TRBJ2-3; no firm D call. Trimming left V 3 bases short and J 8 bases short, with 9 bases between. The CDR3 sequence is 12 residues long. The V gene's germline CDR1 is SGHAT and CDR2 FQNNGV. The CDR3 protein is CASSFVEATQYF. The CDR3 DNA reads TGTGCCAGCAGCTTCGTGGAAGCTACGCAGTATTTT.

V usage is TRBV11-3 and J usage is TRBJ2-2; no definite D call. CDR1 SGHNT and CDR2 YENEEA come from the germline V gene. V was trimmed by 5 bases and J by 2 bases, leaving 9 bases between them. The CDR3 loop spans 14 amino acids. CDR3 amino acids: CASSASFNTGELFF. CDR3 coding DNA: TGTGCCAGCAGCGCAAGTTTTAACACCGGGGAGCTGTTTTTT. Based on the CDR3 plus reference TRBV11-3 and TRBJ2-2, the full variable domain is EAGVVQSPRYKIIEKKQPVAFWCNPISGHNTLYWYLQNLGQGPELLIRYENEEAVDDSQLPKDRFSAERLKGVDSTLKIQPAELGDSAVYLCASSASFNTGELFFGEGSRLTVL.

By share of the sample, this clone is medium-sized. V usage is TRBV7-8 and J usage is TRBJ2-1; maybe TRBD1 (5 bases). The CDR3 extends over 16 amino acids. Germline V lookup: CDR1 SGHVS, CDR2 FQNEAQ. V was shortened by 1 base and J by 4 bases, with 14 bases between the two germline ends. CDR3 sequence reads: CASSLEVQGSYNEQFF. The CDR3 bases are TGTGCCAGCAGCTTAGAGGTCCAGGGCAGTTACAATGAGCAGTTCTTC. The complete variable domain, with remaining parts taken from reference TRBV7-8 and TRBJ2-1, reads GAGVSQSPRYKVAKRGQDVALRCDPISGHVSLFWYQQALGQGPEFLTYFQNEAQLDKSGLPSDRFFAERPEGSVSTLKIQRTQQEDSAVYLCASSLEVQGSYNEQFFGPGTRLTVL.

V usage is TRBV28 and J usage is TRBJ2-1, with a weak D call TRBD1 (6 bases). This CDR3 has 14 amino acids. Germline CDR1 is MDHEN and CDR2 is SYDVKM. V was shortened by 4 bases and J by 8 bases, with 15 bases between the two germline ends. Here the CDR3 reads CASSSRTARHEQFF. For the CDR3, the DNA is TGTGCCAGCAGTTCCCGGACAGCCCGCCATGAGCAGTTCTTC.

The chain carries TRBV6-1 and TRBJ1-2; TRBD1 is a possible D gene (6 bases). The CDR3 contains 15 residues. V was cut by 7 bases and J by 4 bases, with 19 bases left in between. CDR1 is MNHNS, CDR2 SASEGT, per germline. The CDR3: CASNSPSDRIYGYTF. CDR3 nucleotides: TGTGCCAGCAACAGCCCCTCCGACAGGATCTATGGCTACACCTTC.

This clone was picked up one time. A much larger clone differs from this one at a single base, so this may be a read error. The chain joins TRBV5-8 to TRBJ1-5; D is unclear. Trimming left V 2 bases short and J 3 bases short, with 12 bases between. The V gene's germline CDR1 is SGHTS and CDR2 YDEGEE. The CDR3 has 15 amino acids. In nucleotides, the CDR3 is TGTGCCAGCAGCTTCGGCCCGGGCATCAATCAGCCCCAGCATTTT. Translation: CASSFGPGINQPQHF.

J is TRBJ1-1 and V is TRBV5-6; 9 bases are shared with TRBD1. Germline assignment: CDR1 SGHDT and CDR2 YYEEEE. Losses at the gene ends were 2 bases for V and 7 bases for J; bases not matched to a gene: 18. The CDR3 loop spans 18 amino acids. The CDR3 sequence is CASSLGAGTGLVYGEAFF. The CDR3 DNA follows: TGTGCCAGCAGCTTAGGAGCCGGGACAGGGTTGGTATATGGTGAAGCTTTCTTT.

This rearrangement joins TRBV5-6 to TRBJ1-2; D unresolved. This CDR3 contains 9 residues. Germline V gene sequence: CDR1 SGHDT, CDR2 YYEEEE. Trimming removed 6 bases at V and 6 bases at J, with 3 bases between. The CDR3 sequence is CASKDGYTF. The CDR3 nucleotides read TGTGCCAGCAAGGATGGCTACACCTTC.

This clone has only a few counts. The chain combines TRBV6-4 with TRBJ2-1; tentatively, D is TRBD1 (6 bases). V was pared by 6 bases and J by 0 bases, with 12 bases between. Germline CDR1 is MRHNA and CDR2 is SNTAGT. This CDR3 is 15 amino acids long. The CDR3 DNA follows: TGTGCCAGCAGCCCCAGGGGCAGCTCCTACAATGAGCAGTTCTTC. Its translation is CASSPRGSSYNEQFF.

Only one count was recorded for this clone. This rearrangement joins TRBV30 to TRBJ2-7; 10 bases agree with TRBD2. The CDR3 totals 14 residues. Unmatched junction bases numbered 9, after V lost 3 bases and J lost 7 bases. Germline V gives CDR1 GTSNPN, CDR2 SVGIG (reference sequence). CDR3 sequence: CAWSPGLAVREQYF. DNA for the CDR3: TGTGCCTGGAGCCCCGGACTAGCGGTGAGGGAGCAGTACTTC.

The chain is built from TRBV29-1 and TRBJ1-2; TRBD1 is a possible D gene (5 bases). The CDR3 has 13 residues. Germline lookup yields CDR1 SQVTM and CDR2 ANQGSEA. Trimming cost V 4 bases and J 4 bases, with 13 bases left between them. The CDR3 nucleotides read TGCAGCGTTGGAGAGGACACGCCCTATGGCTACACCTTC. Residues: CSVGEDTPYGYTF.

This rearrangement joins TRBV5-4 to TRBJ1-2, with D perhaps matching TRBD1 (6 bases). V dropped 0 bases and J dropped 4 bases, with 13 bases sitting between them. The germline gives CDR1 SGHNT, CDR2 YYREEE (reference sequence). CDR3 length: 15 amino acids. CDR3 protein: CASSLEPGDIYGYTF. In DNA form, the CDR3 reads TGTGCCAGCAGCTTGGAACCCGGGGACATCTATGGCTACACCTTC.

This chain uses TRBV13 with TRBJ2-5; D is unclear. CDR1 PRHDT and CDR2 FYEKMQ come from the germline V gene (reference sequence). V was cut by 4 bases and J by 7 bases, with 7 bases left in between. The CDR3 extends over 11 amino acids. The CDR3 reads CASSYLATQYF. The CDR3 region has the DNA TGTGCCAGCAGCTACTTGGCGACCCAGTACTTC.

In nucleotides, the CDR3 is TGTGCCAGCAGCTTATCCGGGACACAACTCCCAGAGCAGTTCTTC. This gives the protein CASSLSGTQLPEQFF. The rearrangement links TRBV7-3 to TRBJ2-1; possibly TRBD1 for D (6 bases). The CDR3 loop spans 15 amino acids. Germline CDR1 reads SGHTA; CDR2 reads FQGTGA. V gave up 2 bases and J gave up 10 bases, with 18 bases separating them. Drawing the rest from reference TRBV7-3 and TRBJ2-1, the complete variable domain is GAGVSQTPSNKVTEKGKYVELRCDPISGHTALYWYRQSLGQGPEFLIYFQGTGAADDSGLPNDRFFAVRPEGSVSTLKIQRTERGDSAVYLCASSLSGTQLPEQFFGPGTRLTVL.